This is a list of T cell receptor beta chains from one sample in a study of cytomegalovirus exposure and HLA in healthy donors. Sequencing used immunoSEQ multiplex PCR; TCRdb keeps in-frame clones, though not all of them. The data hold 68,000 or so clones, with roughly 96% observed a single time. Sequenced sample: PBMCs. The receptor source for this set is a young man in good health and CMV-seronegative. Both conserved end residues are part of each CDR3. Each record gives: V gene, J gene, clone size, D gene, CDR3 protein, CDR3 DNA. D genes are given only for firm matches. Clone size, where shown, is once, few, many, or a class for clones that have expanded.

>TRBV6-5|TRBJ2-1|NA|TRBD2
CASSAPGLAGGEQFF
TGTGCCAGCAGTGCTCCGGGACTAGCGGGCGGGGAGCAGTTCTTC
>TRBV28|TRBJ2-1|NA|TRBD1
CASITGGADNEQFF
TGTGCCAGCATCACAGGGGGCGCCGACAATGAGCAGTTCTTC
>TRBV5-4|TRBJ1-2|NA|NA
CASSLAAARGYTF
TGTGCCAGCAGCTTGGCAGCCGCGAGGGGCTACACCTTC
>TRBV5-1|TRBJ1-2|NA|TRBD1
CASSLAPTGGDYGYTF
TGCGCCAGCAGCTTGGCCCCGACAGGGGGTGACTATGGCTACACCTTC
>TRBV5-4|TRBJ2-7|NA|NA
CASRGARNEQYF
TGTGCCAGCAGGGGGGCGAGGAACGAGCAGTACTTC
>TRBV4-2|TRBJ2-2|NA|NA
CASSPREHTGELFF
TGTGCCAGCAGCCCCCGCGAGCACACCGGGGAGCTGTTTTTT
>TRBV27|TRBJ2-2|NA|TRBD1
CASCRDRYTGELFF
TGTGCCAGCTGCCGGGACAGGTACACCGGGGAGCTGTTTTTT
>TRBV2|TRBJ1-1|NA|NA
CASIWGAEAFF
TGTGCCAGCATTTGGGGGGCTGAAGCTTTCTTT
>TRBV5-4|TRBJ1-3|NA|TRBD1
CASSPDRVSDTIYF
TGTGCCAGCAGCCCGGACAGGGTCTCGGACACCATATATTTT
>TRBV2|TRBJ2-3|NA|TRBD2
CASSELAGGRTDTQYF
TGTGCCAGCAGTGAACTGGCGGGAGGGCGCACAGATACGCAGTATTTT
>TRBV5-1|TRBJ1-1|NA|NA
CASSLVDSEAFF
TGCGCCAGCAGCTTGGTCGACAGTGAAGCTTTCTTT
>TRBV29-1|TRBJ2-7|NA|TRBD2
CSVSRLAGDYEQYF
TGCAGCGTCTCAAGACTAGCGGGAGACTACGAGCAGTACTTC
>TRBV7-9|TRBJ1-2|once|NA
CASSPLLRANGYTF
TGTGCCAGCAGCCCCCTCCTGAGGGCCAATGGCTACACCTTC
>TRBV9|TRBJ1-1|NA|NA
CASSVDWGANTEAFF
TGTGCCAGCAGCGTAGATTGGGGCGCGAACACTGAAGCTTTCTTT
>TRBV11-2|TRBJ2-1|NA|TRBD2
CASSLGREGLNEQFF
TGTGCCAGCAGCTTAGGGCGGGAGGGCCTCAATGAGCAGTTCTTC
>TRBV4-1|TRBJ2-5|NA|NA
CASSQLLGAGGETQYF
TGCGCCAGCAGCCAACTACTTGGAGCAGGAGGAGAGACCCAGTACTTC
>TRBV18|TRBJ2-7|NA|NA
CASSPDGVREQYF
TGTGCCAGCTCACCTGACGGAGTACGGGAGCAGTACTTC
>TRBV12-1|TRBJ1-5|NA|NA
CASSKQTGGASNQPQHF
TGTGCCAGCAGCAAACAAACAGGGGGCGCCAGCAATCAGCCCCAGCATTTT
>TRBV7-2|TRBJ1-6|NA|NA
CASSLDSGYNSPLHF
TGTGCCAGCAGCTTAGACTCGGGATATAATTCACCCCTCCACTTT
>TRBV29-1|TRBJ2-7|NA|TRBD1
CSVLTGGTYEQYF
TGCAGCGTTCTGACAGGGGGAACCTACGAGCAGTACTTC
>TRBV4-1|TRBJ2-7|NA|TRBD1
CASSQGGTGHEQYF
TGCGCCAGCAGCCAAGGGGGGACAGGCCACGAGCAGTACTTC
>TRBV27|TRBJ2-7|NA|NA
CASSDRSYEQYF
TGTGCCAGCAGTGACAGATCCTACGAGCAGTACTTC
>TRBV11-3|TRBJ2-5|NA|TRBD1
CASSLGDRGRGETQYF
TGTGCCAGCAGCTTAGGTGACAGGGGGCGAGGAGAGACCCAGTACTTC
>TRBV13|TRBJ2-2|NA|NA
CASSFRVDTGELFF
TGTGCCAGCAGCTTCAGGGTAGACACCGGGGAGCTGTTTTTT
>TRBV5-6|TRBJ2-4|NA|NA
CASSLGTSIQYF
TGTGCCAGCAGCTTAGGGACATCGATTCAGTACTTC
>TRBV6-5|TRBJ2-7|NA|NA
CASSYVGGYEQYF
TGTGCCAGCAGTTACGTGGGGGGCTACGAGCAGTACTTC
>TRBV7-9|TRBJ1-3|NA|NA
CASSTTRGSGNTIYF
TGTGCCAGCAGCACGACCCGGGGGTCTGGAAACACCATATATTTT
>TRBV5-1|TRBJ1-1|NA|NA
CASSLRVNTEAFF
TGCGCCAGCAGCCTCCGGGTGAACACTGAAGCTTTCTTT
>TRBV28|TRBJ2-7|NA|NA
CASSLSDSYEQYF
TGTGCCAGCAGTTTGTCGGACAGCTACGAGCAGTACTTC
>TRBV2|TRBJ2-7|NA|TRBD2
CARGGLDNYEQYF
TGTGCCAGAGGGGGACTAGATAACTACGAGCAGTACTTC
>TRBV14|TRBJ1-2|NA|NA
CASSQDHITSRGNYGYTF
TGTGCCAGCAGCCAAGATCATATTACGAGTCGGGGAAACTATGGCTACACCTTC
>TRBV4-1|TRBJ1-3|NA|NA
CASSQVDSSGNTIYF
TGCGCCAGCAGCCAAGTAGATTCCTCTGGAAACACCATATATTTT
>TRBV7-6|TRBJ1-1|NA|TRBD1
CASSLRQGAKGVNTEAFF
TGTGCCAGCAGCTTACGACAGGGGGCGAAAGGAGTGAACACTGAAGCTTTCTTT
>TRBV11-2|TRBJ2-5|NA|NA
CASSLNQETQYF
TGTGCCAGCAGCCTAAATCAAGAGACCCAGTACTTC
>TRBV7-9|TRBJ2-1|few|NA
CASSLGNGMAINEQFF
TGTGCCAGCAGCTTAGGTAACGGGATGGCGATCAATGAGCAGTTCTTC
>TRBV10-2|TRBJ2-4|NA|NA
CASMTGTTRNIQYF
TGCGCCAGTATGACCGGGACAACCCGGAACATTCAGTACTTC
>TRBV7-2|TRBJ1-5|NA|NA
CASSLGRNQPQHF
TGTGCCAGCAGCCTAGGGAGGAATCAGCCCCAGCATTTT
>TRBV7-9|TRBJ2-2|NA|TRBD1
CASSVDGQAHTGELFF
TGTGCCAGCAGCGTAGACGGACAGGCCCACACCGGGGAGCTGTTTTTT
>TRBV6-6|TRBJ2-7|NA|TRBD1
CASSYRDRGTYEQYF
TGTGCCAGCAGTTACCGGGACAGGGGAACCTACGAGCAGTACTTC
>TRBV10-2|TRBJ1-1|NA|NA
CASSAGKAFF
TGCGCCAGCAGTGCAGGGAAAGCTTTCTTT